A single sample gave rise to the 29 T cell receptor beta chains below, sequenced in a study of cytomegalovirus exposure and HLA in healthy donors. Primers for the PCR totalled 60 Vbeta and 13 Jbeta. Clones were sequenced by immunoSEQ multiplex PCR, and TCRdb holds only the in-frame ones, with some missing. The repertoire includes 80,000 to 130,000 clones, approximately 70% of them detected once, and 4.5% to 5% sits in the top ten. Sequenced: PBMCs. The receptors originated from a woman younger than 35 in good health and CMV-seropositive.

J is TRBJ2-5 and V is TRBV2; 7 nucleotides line up with TRBD1. Germline lookup yields CDR1 SNHLY and CDR2 FYNNEI. V was pared by 6 bases and J by 5 bases, with 6 bases of the junction left unmatched. The CDR3 consists of 13 residues. The CDR3 DNA reads as TGTGCCAGCAGGACAGGGCATGCGGAGACCCAGTACTTC. Its translation is CASRTGHAETQYF. Combining the CDR3 with reference TRBV2 and TRBJ2-5 gives the whole variable domain EPEVTQTPSHQVTQMGQEVILRCVPISNHLYFYWYRQILGQKVEFLVSFYNNEISEKSEIFDDQFSVERPDGSNFTLKIRSTKLEDSAMYFCASRTGHAETQYFGPGTRLLVL.

The chain couples TRBV4-3 to TRBJ2-3, with 7 bases fitting TRBD1. With V trimmed by 5 bases and J by 1 base, 3 bases remained unmatched. Germline CDR1 reads LGHNA; CDR2 reads YSLEER. The CDR3 sequence is 14 residues long. Here the CDR3 DNA reads TGCGCCAGCAGCTACGGACAGGGCACAGATACGCAGTATTTT. Encoded protein: CASSYGQGTDTQYF.

The J gene is TRBJ1-5, the V gene TRBV28; 7 nucleotides match TRBD1. CDR1 is MDHEN and CDR2 is SYDVKM in the germline V gene. The V gene end was trimmed by 5 bases and the J gene end by 7 bases; junction bases not matched to a gene: 8. This CDR3 spans 14 amino acids. The CDR3 DNA reads as TGTGCCAGCAGTGACCAACAGGGGAGCCAGCCCCAGCATTTT. Protein product: CASSDQQGSQPQHF.

This clone was found once. The chain combines TRBV6-1 with TRBJ1-1, with D perhaps TRBD1 (5 bases). The germline V gene has CDR1 MNHNS and CDR2 SASEGT. V was trimmed by 2 bases and J by 7 bases, leaving 8 bases between them. The CDR3 length is 12 residues. CDR3 protein: CASSEPGGEAFF. The DNA for the CDR3 is TGTGCCAGCAGTGAACCGGGGGGTGAAGCTTTCTTT.

The rearrangement uses TRBV6-6 and TRBJ2-7; 9 bases are a match to TRBD1. Unmatched junction bases numbered 9, after V lost 4 bases and J lost 5 bases. The CDR3 is 15 amino acids. CDR1 is MNHNY and CDR2 is SVGAGI in the germline V gene (reference sequence). CDR3 sequence (DNA): TGTGCCAGCAGTTCCGGGGACAGGGACATTAACGAGCAGTACTTC. It is translated as CASSSGDRDINEQYF.

This clone was seen more than once but under ten times. The chain combines TRBV25-1 with TRBJ1-2, with D possibly being TRBD1 (5 bases). The V gene's germline CDR1 is MGHDK and CDR2 SYGVNS. V lost 5 bases to trimming and J lost 5 bases, with 6 bases between them. The CDR3 is 11 amino acids. The CDR3 DNA reads as TGTGCCAGCAGTAGGGGTTATGGCTACACCTTC. Protein: CASSRGYGYTF.

The chain joins TRBV7-9 to TRBJ1-2; TRBD1 might be the D (5 bases). V gave up 4 bases and J gave up 4 bases, with 13 bases separating them. The length of the CDR3 is 14 residues. The germline CDR1 and CDR2 sequences are SEHNR and FQNEAQ (reference sequence). The CDR3 DNA sequence: TGTGCCAGCAGCTCCACAGGAGGGGCCTATGGCTACACCTTC. It codes for CASSSTGGAYGYTF.

This clone was counted once. This chain joins TRBV6-5 and TRBJ2-1; D is perhaps TRBD2 (5 bases). CDR1 is MNHEY and CDR2 is SVGAGI in the germline V gene. The CDR3 spans 14 residues. Trimming left V 2 bases short and J 8 bases short, with 13 bases between. CDR3 nucleotides: TGTGCCAGCAGTTACAGTCGGGATAGCGATGAGCAGTTCTTC. It encodes CASSYSRDSDEQFF.

This clone occurred once. The V and J genes are TRBV29-1 and TRBJ2-4, with 9 nucleotides matching TRBD2. V lost 7 bases, J lost 0 bases, and 10 bases stayed unmatched. The CDR3 length is 16 residues. Per germline, CDR1 SQVTM and CDR2 ANQGSEA. CDR3 DNA sequence: TGCAGCGCGGTCCTTCCTAGCGGGAAAGCCAAAAACATTCAGTACTTC. It translates to CSAVLPSGKAKNIQYF.

This CDR3 is CASSAMKGSTDTQYF. The CDR3 DNA reads TGTGCCAGCAGCGCGATGAAGGGGAGCACAGATACGCAGTATTTT. This chain connects TRBV9 to TRBJ2-3; D perhaps matches TRBD1 (5 bases). There are 15 residues in the CDR3. Trimming stripped 3 bases from V and 0 bases from J, with 11 bases between. The germline gives CDR1 SGDLS, CDR2 YYNGEE.

This sequence joins TRBV4-3 and TRBJ2-3, with D tentatively TRBD2 (6 bases). V lost 0 bases to trimming and J lost 3 bases, with 16 bases between them. Germline assignment: CDR1 LGHNA and CDR2 YSLEER. The CDR3 sequence is 17 residues long. CDR3 nucleotide sequence: TGCGCCAGCAGCCAAGAGATTGGGCTAGCGTCTACAGATACGCAGTATTTT. Its translation is CASSQEIGLASTDTQYF.

The J gene is TRBJ2-5, the V gene TRBV19, with 12 nucleotides matching TRBD2. Germline CDR1 LNHDA, CDR2 SQIVND (reference sequence). This CDR3 contains 16 residues. J gave up 5 bases and V 5 bases, and 9 bases lay outside the gene matches. This CDR3 is CASSGILAGGPETQYF. The CDR3, as DNA: TGTGCCAGTAGTGGGATCCTAGCGGGAGGGCCTGAGACCCAGTACTTC.

The rearrangement links TRBV5-1 to TRBJ2-5, with D perhaps matching TRBD2 (5 bases). The CDR3 spans 16 residues. The V and J ends lost 1 base and 2 bases respectively, with 15 bases between them. The germline CDR1 and CDR2 sequences are SGHRS and YFSETQ. The CDR3 coding sequence is TGCGCCAGCAGCTTGAAGGAGGTCCGTATACAAGAGACCCAGTACTTC. Translated: CASSLKEVRIQETQYF.

Notes on this clone: A junction end diverges from the germline sequence, so it may reflect a read error. Other DNA sequences of this sample code for an identical CDR3. V is TRBV18 and J is TRBJ1-1; D may be TRBD1 (6 bases). The CDR3 consists of 15 residues. In germline, CDR1 is KGHSH, CDR2 LQKENI. The CDR3 spells CASSPRKGDNTEAFF. The CDR3 nucleotides read TGTGCCAGCTCACCAAGGAAGGGGGATAACACTGAAGCCTTCTTT.

The chain recombines TRBV14 with TRBJ2-5; possible D gene TRBD2, 6 bases. This CDR3 contains 14 residues. V lost 0 bases, J lost 5 bases, and 10 bases lay in between. Germline CDR1 and CDR2: SGHDN and FVKESK. The CDR3 bases are TGTGCCAGCAGCCAAGAGGCGGGACTGGAGACCCAGTACTTC. Translation gives CASSQEAGLETQYF. The full variable domain, rest sourced from reference TRBV14 and TRBJ2-5, is EAGVTQFPSHSVIEKGQTVTLRCDPISGHDNLYWYRRVMGKEIKFLLHFVKESKQDESGMPNNRFLAERTGGTYSTLKVQPAELEDSGVYFCASSQEAGLETQYFGPGTRLLVL.

This clone has just one count. The chain employs TRBV5-1 and TRBJ1-2; 8 bases fit TRBD1. Trimming removed 0 bases from V and 4 bases from J; junction bases left unmatched: 8. Germline lookup yields CDR1 SGHRS and CDR2 YFSETQ. The CDR3 runs to 16 residues. The CDR3 nucleotides read TGCGCCAGCAGCTTGGCCACGGGACAGGCATTCTATGGCTACACCTTC. The encoded protein is CASSLATGQAFYGYTF.

The chain employs TRBV28 and TRBJ1-1; D is perhaps TRBD1 (5 bases). The CDR3 is 14 amino acids. CDR1 is MDHEN and CDR2 is SYDVKM in the germline V gene. V was shortened by 6 bases and J by 0 bases, with 11 bases between the two germline ends. This CDR3 is CASRPAGMNTEAFF. CDR3 sequence (DNA): TGTGCCAGCAGACCGGCAGGGATGAACACTGAAGCTTTCTTT.

In this sample, this clone turned up a few times. V and J are TRBV5-5 and TRBJ2-3; TRBD1 matches 8 bases. Looked up from germline, CDR1 is SGHKS and CDR2 is YYEKEE (reference sequence). CDR3 length: 15 amino acids. With V trimmed by 0 bases and J by 4 bases, 4 bases remained unmatched. The CDR3 bases are TGTGCCAGCAGCTTGGGGACAGGGTCGGCAGATACGCAGTATTTT. Residues: CASSLGTGSADTQYF.

This chain uses TRBV6-5 with TRBJ1-6; D not resolved. V lost 1 base, J lost 9 bases, and 7 bases lay in between. The CDR3 contains 13 residues. From germline, CDR1 is MNHEY and CDR2 SVGAGI. The CDR3 is CASSYLGGSPLHF. The CDR3 DNA sequence: TGTGCCAGCAGTTACTTGGGAGGTTCACCCCTCCACTTT.

V and J are TRBV27 and TRBJ1-1; D remains unclear. The CDR3 totals 16 residues. Looked up from germline, CDR1 is MNHEY and CDR2 is SMNVEV (reference sequence). Trimming removed 5 bases at V and 0 bases at J, with 16 bases between. CDR3 protein: CASSPPNGGMNTEAFF. In DNA, the CDR3 is TGTGCCAGCAGTCCTCCAAACGGAGGCATGAACACTGAAGCTTTCTTT.

This chain uses TRBV5-1 with TRBJ2-5, with D hard to call. Germline CDR1 reads SGHRS; CDR2 reads YFSETQ. The CDR3 covers 17 residues. V lost 4 bases to trimming and J lost 1 base, with 20 bases between them. CDR3 sequence (DNA): TGCGCCAGCAGCCTAGAACCTATGCGCCGGCCCCAAGAGACCCAGTACTTC. Its protein is CASSLEPMRRPQETQYF.

This sequence joins TRBV19 and TRBJ2-6, with 7 bases fitting TRBD2. V lost 6 bases to trimming and J lost 3 bases; unmatched junction nucleotides: 8. Germline V CDR1 and CDR2: LNHDA, SQIVND (reference sequence). The CDR3 totals 16 residues. CDR3 DNA sequence: TGTGCCAGTAGGCAACATGGGAGGGGTGGGGCCAACGTCCTGACTTTC. Amino acid sequence: CASRQHGRGGANVLTF. The variable domain in full, with the rest retrieved from reference TRBV19 and TRBJ2-6, is DGGITQSPKYLFRKEGQNVTLSCEQNLNHDAMYWYRQDPGQGLRLIYYSQIVNDFQKGDIAEGYSVSREKKESFPLTVTSAQKNPTAFYLCASRQHGRGGANVLTFGAGSRLTVL.

The chain combines TRBV5-4 with TRBJ1-1, with 7 positions matching TRBD1. The CDR3 consists of 11 residues. Per germline, CDR1 SGHNT and CDR2 YYREEE (reference sequence). V lost 4 bases and J lost 12; bases outside the gene matches: 6. The CDR3 region is CASSRGGGTFF. CDR3 sequence (DNA): TGTGCCAGCAGCCGAGGGGGCGGAACTTTCTTT. Based on the CDR3 plus reference TRBV5-4 and TRBJ1-1, the full variable domain is ETGVTQSPTHLIKTRGQQVTLRCSSQSGHNTVSWYQQALGQGPQFIFQYYREEENGRGNFPPRFSGLQFPNYSSELNVNALELDDSALYLCASSRGGGTFFGQGTRLTVV.

On this clone: Its ends do not fully match the called genes, so a read error is possible. The chain carries TRBV11-1 and TRBJ2-3; 11 bases fit TRBD2. Germline assignment: CDR1 SGHAT and CDR2 FQDESV (reference sequence). The CDR3 covers 13 residues. The CDR3: CASSLRRVTSGIF. Written as DNA, the CDR3 is TGTGCCAGCAGCCTGAGGAGGGTGACTAGCGGGATTTTT.

The rearrangement joins TRBV10-3 to TRBJ1-2; D is uncertain. Trimming removed 0 bases from V and 7 bases from J, with 9 bases in between. Germline V CDR1 and CDR2: ENHRY, SYGVKD. CDR3 length: 13 amino acids. The CDR3 nucleotides read TGTGCCATCAGTGAGTCAGAGGAAGGTGGCTACACCTTC. Protein sequence: CAISESEEGGYTF.

The genes are TRBV7-6 and TRBJ2-7; maybe TRBD1 (6 bases). Germline CDR1 is SGHVS and CDR2 is FNYEAQ. Trimming pared 5 bases from V and 4 bases from J, leaving 9 bases between. The CDR3 has 12 amino acids. In DNA form, the CDR3 reads TGTGCCAGCAGCAGGCAGGGGTACGAGCAGTACTTC. Protein product: CASSRQGYEQYF.

This clone occurred a few times. The J gene is TRBJ2-1, the V gene TRBV29-1, with D perhaps matching TRBD2 (5 bases). The CDR3 covers 15 residues. The germline V gene has CDR1 SQVTM and CDR2 ANQGSEA. V lost 1 base and J 5 bases, leaving 15 bases between the germline ends. The CDR3 reads CSVEAPGIPHNEQFF. The CDR3 DNA sequence: TGCAGCGTTGAAGCCCCGGGGATTCCCCACAATGAGCAGTTCTTC.

This rearrangement joins TRBV5-5 to TRBJ1-5; D possibly corresponds to TRBD1 (5 bases). The CDR3 is made up of 17 amino acids. Between the trimmed V and J ends, which lost 4 bases and 6 bases, there was a span of 23 bases. Germline lookup yields CDR1 SGHKS and CDR2 YYEKEE (reference sequence). The CDR3 spells CASSPGGGRVLRQPQHF. The CDR3 DNA reads as TGTGCCAGCAGCCCCGGGGGGGGGAGAGTTTTGCGTCAGCCCCAGCATTTT. Drawing the rest from reference TRBV5-5 and TRBJ1-5, the complete variable domain is DAGVTQSPTHLIKTRGQQVTLRCSPISGHKSVSWYQQVLGQGPQFIFQYYEKEERGRGNFPDRFSARQFPNYSSELNVNALLLGDSALYLCASSPGGGRVLRQPQHFGDGTRLSIL.

This clone was seen a handful of times. The chain has TRBV21-1 and TRBJ1-3; the D call in the table, TRBD1, was not verified against the DNA. TRBV21-1 is deemed a pseudogene. The CDR3 runs to 18 residues. In nucleotides, the CDR3 is TGTGCCAGCAGCAACCTACCCGGGACAGGGGAGACTGGAAACACCATATATTTT. Translated, it gives CASSNLPGTGETGNTIYF.